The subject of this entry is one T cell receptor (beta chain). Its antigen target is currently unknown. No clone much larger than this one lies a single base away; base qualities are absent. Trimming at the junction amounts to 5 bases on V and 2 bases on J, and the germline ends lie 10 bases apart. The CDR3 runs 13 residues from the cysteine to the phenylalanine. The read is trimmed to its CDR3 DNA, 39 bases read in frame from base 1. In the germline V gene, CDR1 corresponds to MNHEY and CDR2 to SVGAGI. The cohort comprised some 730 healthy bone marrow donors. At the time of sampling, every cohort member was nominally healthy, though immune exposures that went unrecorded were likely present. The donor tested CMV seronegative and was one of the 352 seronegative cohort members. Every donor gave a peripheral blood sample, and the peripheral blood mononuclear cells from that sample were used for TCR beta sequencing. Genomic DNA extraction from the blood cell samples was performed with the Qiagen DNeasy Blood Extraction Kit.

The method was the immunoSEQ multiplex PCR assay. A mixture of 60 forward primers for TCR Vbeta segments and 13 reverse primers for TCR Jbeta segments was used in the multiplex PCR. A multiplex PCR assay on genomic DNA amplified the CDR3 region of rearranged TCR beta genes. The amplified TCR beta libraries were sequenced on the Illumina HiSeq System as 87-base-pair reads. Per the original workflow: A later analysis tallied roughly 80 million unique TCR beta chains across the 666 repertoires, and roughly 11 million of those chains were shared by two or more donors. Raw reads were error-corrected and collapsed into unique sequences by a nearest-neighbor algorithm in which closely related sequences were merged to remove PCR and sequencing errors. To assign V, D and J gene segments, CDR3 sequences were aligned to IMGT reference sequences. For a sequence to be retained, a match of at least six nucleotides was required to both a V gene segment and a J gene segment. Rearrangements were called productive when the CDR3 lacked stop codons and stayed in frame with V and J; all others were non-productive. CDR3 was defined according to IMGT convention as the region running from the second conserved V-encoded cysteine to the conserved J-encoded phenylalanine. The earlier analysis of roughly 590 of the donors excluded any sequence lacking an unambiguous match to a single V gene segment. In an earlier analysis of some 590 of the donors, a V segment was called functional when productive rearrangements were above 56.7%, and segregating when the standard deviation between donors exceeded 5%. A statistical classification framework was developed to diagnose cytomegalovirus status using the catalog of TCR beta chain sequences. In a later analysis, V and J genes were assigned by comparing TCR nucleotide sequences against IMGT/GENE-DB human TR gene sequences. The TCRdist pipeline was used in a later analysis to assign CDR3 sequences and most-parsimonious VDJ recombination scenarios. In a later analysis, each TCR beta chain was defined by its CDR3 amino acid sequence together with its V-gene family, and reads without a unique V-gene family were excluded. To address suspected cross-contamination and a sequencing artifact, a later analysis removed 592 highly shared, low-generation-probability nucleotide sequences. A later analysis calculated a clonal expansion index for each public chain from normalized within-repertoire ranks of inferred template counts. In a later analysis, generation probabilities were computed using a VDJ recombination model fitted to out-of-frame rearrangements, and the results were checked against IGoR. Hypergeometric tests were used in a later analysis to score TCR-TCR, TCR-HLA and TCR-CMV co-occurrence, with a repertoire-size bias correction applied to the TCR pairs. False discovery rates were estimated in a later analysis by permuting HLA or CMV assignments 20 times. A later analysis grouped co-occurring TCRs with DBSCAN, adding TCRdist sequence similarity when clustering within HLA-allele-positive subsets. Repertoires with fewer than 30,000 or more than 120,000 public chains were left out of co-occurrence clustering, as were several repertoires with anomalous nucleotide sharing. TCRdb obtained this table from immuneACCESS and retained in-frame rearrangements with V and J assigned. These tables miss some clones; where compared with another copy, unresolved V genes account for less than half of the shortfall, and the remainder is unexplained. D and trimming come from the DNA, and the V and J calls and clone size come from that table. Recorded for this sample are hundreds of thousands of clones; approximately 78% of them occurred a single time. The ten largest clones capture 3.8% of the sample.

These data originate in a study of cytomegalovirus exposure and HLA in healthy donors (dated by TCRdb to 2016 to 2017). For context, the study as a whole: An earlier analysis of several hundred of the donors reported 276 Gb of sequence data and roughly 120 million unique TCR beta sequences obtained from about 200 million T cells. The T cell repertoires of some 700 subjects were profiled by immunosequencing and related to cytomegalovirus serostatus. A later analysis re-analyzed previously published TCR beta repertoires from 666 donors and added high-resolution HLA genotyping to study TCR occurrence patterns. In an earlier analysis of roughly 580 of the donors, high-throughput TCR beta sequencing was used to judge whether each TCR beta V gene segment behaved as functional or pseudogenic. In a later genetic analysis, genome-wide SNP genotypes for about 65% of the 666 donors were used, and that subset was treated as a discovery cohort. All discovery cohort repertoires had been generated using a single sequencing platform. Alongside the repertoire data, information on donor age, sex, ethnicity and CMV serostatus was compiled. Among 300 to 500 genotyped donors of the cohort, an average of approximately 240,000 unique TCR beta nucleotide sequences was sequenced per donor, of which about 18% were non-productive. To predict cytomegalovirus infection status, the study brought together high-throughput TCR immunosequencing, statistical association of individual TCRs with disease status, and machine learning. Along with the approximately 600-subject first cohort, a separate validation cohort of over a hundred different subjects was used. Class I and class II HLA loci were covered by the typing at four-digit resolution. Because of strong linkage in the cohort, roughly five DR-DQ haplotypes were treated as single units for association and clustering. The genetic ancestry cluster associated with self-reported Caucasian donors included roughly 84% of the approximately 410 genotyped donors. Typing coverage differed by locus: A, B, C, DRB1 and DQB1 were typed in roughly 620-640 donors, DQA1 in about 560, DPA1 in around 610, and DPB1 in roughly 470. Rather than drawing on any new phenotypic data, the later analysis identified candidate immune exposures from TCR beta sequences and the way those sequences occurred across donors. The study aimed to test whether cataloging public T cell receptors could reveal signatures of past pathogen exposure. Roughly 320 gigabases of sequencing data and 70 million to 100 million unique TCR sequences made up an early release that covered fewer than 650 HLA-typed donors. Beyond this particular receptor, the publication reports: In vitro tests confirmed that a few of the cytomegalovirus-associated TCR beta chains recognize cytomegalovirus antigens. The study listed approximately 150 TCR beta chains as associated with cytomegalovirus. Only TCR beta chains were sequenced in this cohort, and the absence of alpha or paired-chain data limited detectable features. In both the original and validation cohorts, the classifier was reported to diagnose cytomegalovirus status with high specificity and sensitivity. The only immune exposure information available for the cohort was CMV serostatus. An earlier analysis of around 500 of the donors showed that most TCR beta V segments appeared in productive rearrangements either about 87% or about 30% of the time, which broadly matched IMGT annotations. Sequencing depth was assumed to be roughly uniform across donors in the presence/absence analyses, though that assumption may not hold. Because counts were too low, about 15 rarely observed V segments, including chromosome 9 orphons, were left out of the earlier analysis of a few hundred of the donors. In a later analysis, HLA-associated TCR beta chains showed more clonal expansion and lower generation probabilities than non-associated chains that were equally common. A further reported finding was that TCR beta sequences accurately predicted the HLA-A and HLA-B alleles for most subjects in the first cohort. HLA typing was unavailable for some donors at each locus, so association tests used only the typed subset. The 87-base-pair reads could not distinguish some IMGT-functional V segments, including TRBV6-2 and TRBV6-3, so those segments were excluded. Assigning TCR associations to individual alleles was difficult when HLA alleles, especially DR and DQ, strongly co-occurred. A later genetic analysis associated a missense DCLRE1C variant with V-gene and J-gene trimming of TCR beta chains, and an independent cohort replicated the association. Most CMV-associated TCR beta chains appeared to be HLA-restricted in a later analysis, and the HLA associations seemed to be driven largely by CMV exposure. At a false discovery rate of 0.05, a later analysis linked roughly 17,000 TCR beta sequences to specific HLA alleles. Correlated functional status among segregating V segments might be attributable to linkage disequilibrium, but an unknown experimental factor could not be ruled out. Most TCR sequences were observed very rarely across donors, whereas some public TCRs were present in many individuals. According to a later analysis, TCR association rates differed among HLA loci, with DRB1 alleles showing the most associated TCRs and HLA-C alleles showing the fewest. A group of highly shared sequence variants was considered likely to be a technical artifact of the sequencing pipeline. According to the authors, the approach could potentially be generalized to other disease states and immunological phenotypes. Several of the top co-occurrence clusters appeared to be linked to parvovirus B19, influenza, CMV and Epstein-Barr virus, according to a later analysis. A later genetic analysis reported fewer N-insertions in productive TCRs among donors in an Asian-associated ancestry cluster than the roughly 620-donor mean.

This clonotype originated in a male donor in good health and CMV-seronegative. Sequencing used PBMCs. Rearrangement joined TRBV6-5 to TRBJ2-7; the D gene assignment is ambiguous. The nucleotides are TGTGCCAGCAGTGAATCGCTAGCCTACGAGCAGTACTTC. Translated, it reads CASSESLAYEQYF.